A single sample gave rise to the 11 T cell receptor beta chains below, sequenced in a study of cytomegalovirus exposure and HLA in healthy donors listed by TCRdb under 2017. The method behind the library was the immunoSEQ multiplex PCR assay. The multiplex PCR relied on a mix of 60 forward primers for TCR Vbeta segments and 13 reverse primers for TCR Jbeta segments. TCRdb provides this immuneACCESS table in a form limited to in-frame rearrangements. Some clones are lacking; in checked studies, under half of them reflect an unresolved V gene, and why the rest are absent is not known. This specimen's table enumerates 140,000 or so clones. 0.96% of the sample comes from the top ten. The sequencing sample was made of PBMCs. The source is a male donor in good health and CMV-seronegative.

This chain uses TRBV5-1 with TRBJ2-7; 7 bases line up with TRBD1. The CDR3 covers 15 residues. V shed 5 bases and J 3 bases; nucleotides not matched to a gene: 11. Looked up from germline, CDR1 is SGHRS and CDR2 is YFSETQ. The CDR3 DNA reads TGCGCCAGCAGTCTCTCTTTACAGGGGAACTACGAGCAGTACTTC. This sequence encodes CASSLSLQGNYEQYF.

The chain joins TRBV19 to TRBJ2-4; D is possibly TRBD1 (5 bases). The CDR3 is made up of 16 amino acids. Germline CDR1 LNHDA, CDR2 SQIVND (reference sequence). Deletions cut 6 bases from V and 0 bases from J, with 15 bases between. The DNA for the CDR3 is TGTGCCAGTAGCCCCGGCCAGGGCATAGCCAAAAACATTCAGTACTTC. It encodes CASSPGQGIAKNIQYF.

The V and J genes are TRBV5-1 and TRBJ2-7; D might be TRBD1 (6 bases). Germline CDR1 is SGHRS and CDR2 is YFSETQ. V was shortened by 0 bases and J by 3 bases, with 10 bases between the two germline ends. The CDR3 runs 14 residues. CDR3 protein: CASSLDRVGYEQYF. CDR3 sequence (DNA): TGCGCCAGCAGCTTGGACAGGGTCGGCTACGAGCAGTACTTC.

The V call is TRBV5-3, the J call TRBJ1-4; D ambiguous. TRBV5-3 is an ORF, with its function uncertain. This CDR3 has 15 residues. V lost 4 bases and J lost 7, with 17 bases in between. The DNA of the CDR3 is TGTGCCAGAAGCGCGGGCTGCGGGGAGAGTGAAAAACTGTTTTTT. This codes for CARSAGCGESEKLFF.

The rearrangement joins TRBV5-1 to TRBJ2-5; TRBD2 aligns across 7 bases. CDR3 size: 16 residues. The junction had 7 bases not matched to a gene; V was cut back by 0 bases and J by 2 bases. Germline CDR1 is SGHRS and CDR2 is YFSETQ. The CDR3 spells CASSLDRGRDQETQYF. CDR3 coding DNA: TGCGCCAGCAGCTTGGATCGGGGGAGGGATCAAGAGACCCAGTACTTC.

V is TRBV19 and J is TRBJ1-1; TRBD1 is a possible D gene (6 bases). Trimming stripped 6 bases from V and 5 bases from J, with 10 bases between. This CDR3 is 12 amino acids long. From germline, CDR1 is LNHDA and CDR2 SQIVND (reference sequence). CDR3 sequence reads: CASRPQGTEAFF. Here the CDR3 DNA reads TGTGCCAGTAGACCACAGGGAACTGAAGCTTTCTTT.

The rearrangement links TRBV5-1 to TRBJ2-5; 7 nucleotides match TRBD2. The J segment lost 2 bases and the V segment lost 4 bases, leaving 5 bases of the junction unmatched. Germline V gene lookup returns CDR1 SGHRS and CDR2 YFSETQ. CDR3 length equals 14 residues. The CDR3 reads CASSPPGGQETQYF. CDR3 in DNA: TGCGCCAGCAGCCCCCCGGGGGGACAAGAGACCCAGTACTTC.

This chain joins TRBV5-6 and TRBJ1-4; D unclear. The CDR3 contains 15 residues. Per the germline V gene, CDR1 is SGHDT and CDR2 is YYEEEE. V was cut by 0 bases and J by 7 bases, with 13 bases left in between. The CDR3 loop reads CASSLGGSGGEKLFF. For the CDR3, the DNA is TGTGCCAGCAGCTTGGGAGGGTCCGGCGGTGAAAAACTGTTTTTT.

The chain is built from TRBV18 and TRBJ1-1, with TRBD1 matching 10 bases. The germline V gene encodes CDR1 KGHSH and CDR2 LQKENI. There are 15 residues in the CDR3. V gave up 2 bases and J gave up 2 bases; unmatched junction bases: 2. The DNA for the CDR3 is TGTGCCAGCTCACCAATGACAGGGGGCAACACTGAAGCTTTCTTT. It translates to CASSPMTGGNTEAFF.

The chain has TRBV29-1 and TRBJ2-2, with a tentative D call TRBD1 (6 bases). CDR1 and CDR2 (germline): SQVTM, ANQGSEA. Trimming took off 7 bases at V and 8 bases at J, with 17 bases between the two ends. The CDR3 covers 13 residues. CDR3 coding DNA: TGCAGCGCCGACAGGATAGGAAGAGGGGAGCTGTTTTTT. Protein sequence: CSADRIGRGELFF.

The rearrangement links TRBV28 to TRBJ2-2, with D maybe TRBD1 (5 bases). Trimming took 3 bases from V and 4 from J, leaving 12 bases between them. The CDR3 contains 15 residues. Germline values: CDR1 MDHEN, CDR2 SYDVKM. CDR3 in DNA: TGTGCCAGCAGTTTTTTGTCGCAGGGCACCGGGGAGCTGTTTTTT. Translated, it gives CASSFLSQGTGELFF.